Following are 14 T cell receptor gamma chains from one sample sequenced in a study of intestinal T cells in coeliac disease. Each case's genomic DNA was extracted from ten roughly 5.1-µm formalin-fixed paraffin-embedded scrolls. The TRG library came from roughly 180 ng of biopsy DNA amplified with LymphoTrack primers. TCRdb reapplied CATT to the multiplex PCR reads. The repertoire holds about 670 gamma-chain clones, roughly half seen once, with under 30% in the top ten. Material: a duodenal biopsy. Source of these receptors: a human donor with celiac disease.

CDR3 protein: CATWDKRKLF. As DNA, the CDR3 is TGTGCCACCTGGGATAAGAGGAAACTCTTT. This rearrangement joins TRGV8 to TRGJ1 or TRGJ2. After removal of 2 bases from V and 12 bases from J, the junction contained 4 bases not matched to a gene. Germline V lookup: CDR1 VENAVY, CDR2 YDSYNSRV. CDR3 length: 10 residues.

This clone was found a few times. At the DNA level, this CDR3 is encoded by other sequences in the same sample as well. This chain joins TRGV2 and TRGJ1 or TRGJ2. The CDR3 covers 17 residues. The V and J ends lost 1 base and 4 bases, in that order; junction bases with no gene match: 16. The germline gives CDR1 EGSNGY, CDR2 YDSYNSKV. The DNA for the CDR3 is TGTGCCACCTGGGACGGACCCCAAAACGGGGTCTATTATAAGAAACTCTTT. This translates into CATWDGPQNGVYYKKLF.

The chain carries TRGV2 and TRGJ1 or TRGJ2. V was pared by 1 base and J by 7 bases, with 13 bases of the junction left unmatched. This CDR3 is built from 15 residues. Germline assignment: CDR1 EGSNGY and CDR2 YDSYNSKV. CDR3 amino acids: CATWDGPFFLYKKLF. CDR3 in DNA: TGTGCCACCTGGGACGGTCCCTTTTTTTTATATAAGAAACTCTTT.

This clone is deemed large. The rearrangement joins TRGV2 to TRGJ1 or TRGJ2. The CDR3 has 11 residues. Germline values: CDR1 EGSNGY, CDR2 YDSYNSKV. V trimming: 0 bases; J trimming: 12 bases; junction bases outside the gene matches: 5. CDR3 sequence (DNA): TGTGCCACCTGGGACGGGCCGGGGAAACTCTTT. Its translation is CATWDGPGKLF.

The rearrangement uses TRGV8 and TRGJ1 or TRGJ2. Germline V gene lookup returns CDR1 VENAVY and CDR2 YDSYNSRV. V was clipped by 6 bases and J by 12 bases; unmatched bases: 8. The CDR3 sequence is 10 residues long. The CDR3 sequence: CATWTPGKLF. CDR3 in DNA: TGTGCCACCTGGACACCCGGGAAACTCTTT.

DNA of the CDR3: TGTGCCACTGGGCCTTATTATAAGAAACTCTTT. Residues: CATGPYYKKLF. The chain combines TRGV2 with TRGJ1 or TRGJ2. The CDR3 covers 11 residues. The trim removed 10 bases at V and 3 bases at J, leaving 6 bases unmatched. Germline V lookup: CDR1 EGSNGY, CDR2 YDSYNSKV.

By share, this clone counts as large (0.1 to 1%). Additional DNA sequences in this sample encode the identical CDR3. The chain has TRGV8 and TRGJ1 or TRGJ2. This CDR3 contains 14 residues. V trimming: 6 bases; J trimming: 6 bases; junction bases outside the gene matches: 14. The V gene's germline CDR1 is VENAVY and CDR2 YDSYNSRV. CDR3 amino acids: CATWIYSGCYKKLF. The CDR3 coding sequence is TGTGCCACCTGGATCTATTCTGGGTGTTATAAGAAACTCTTT.

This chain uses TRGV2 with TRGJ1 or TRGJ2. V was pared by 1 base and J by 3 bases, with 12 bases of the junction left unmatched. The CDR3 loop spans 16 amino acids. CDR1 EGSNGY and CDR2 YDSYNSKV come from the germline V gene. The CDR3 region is CATWDGPNGSYYKKLF. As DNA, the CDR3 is TGTGCCACCTGGGACGGCCCAAACGGGTCTTATTATAAGAAACTCTTT.

CDR3 DNA sequence: TGTGCTGCGTGGGACTCCCGAGCCCACCTTCTTTATTATAAGAAACTCTTT. Its translation is CAAWDSRAHLLYYKKLF. The chain links TRGV10 to TRGJ1 or TRGJ2. TRGV10 is assigned to the ORF class and has an uncertain function. The CDR3 runs to 17 residues. V was clipped by 8 bases and J by 3 bases; unmatched bases: 20.

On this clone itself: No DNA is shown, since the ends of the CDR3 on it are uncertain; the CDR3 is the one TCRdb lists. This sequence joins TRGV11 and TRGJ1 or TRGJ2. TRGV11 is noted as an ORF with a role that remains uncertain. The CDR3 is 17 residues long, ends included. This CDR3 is CTTVPVRSSQGGFKKLF.

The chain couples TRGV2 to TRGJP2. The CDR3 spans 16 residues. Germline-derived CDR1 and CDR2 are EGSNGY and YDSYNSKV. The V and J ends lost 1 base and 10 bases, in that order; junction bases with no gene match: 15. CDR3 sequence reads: CATWDGKVLVIWIKTF. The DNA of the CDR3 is TGTGCCACCTGGGACGGTAAAGTACTAGTGATTTGGATCAAGACGTTT.

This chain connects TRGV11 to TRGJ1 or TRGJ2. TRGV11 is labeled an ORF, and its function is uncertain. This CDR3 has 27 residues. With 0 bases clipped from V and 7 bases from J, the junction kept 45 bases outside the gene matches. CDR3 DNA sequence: TGTGCCTGCTGGATTAGGCACGTGCCTAATCAGCAGCACAGTGGTACACCACCTCATCTTTCTTTATATAAGAAACTCTTT. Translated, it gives CACWIRHVPNQQHSGTPPHLSLYKKLF.

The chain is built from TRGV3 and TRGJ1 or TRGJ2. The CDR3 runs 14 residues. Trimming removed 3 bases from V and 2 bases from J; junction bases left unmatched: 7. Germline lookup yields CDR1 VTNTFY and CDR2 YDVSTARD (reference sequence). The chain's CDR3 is CATWDDSDYYKKLF. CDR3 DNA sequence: TGTGCCACCTGGGACGATTCGGATTATTATAAGAAACTCTTT.

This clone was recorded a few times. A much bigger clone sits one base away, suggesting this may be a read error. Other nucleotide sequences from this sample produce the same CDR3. In nucleotides, the CDR3 is TGTGCCACCTGGGACGGGCGATGGTACAAGAAACTCTTT. The encoded protein is CATWDGRWYKKLF. The rearrangement uses TRGV2 and TRGJ1 or TRGJ2. The germline V gene encodes CDR1 EGSNGY and CDR2 YDSYNSKV. This CDR3 has 13 amino acids. J was trimmed by 10 bases and V by 0 bases; bases with no gene match: 9.